These 25 T cell receptor beta chains share one sample of origin, sequenced in a study of T cell repertoires in cytomegalovirus infection. TCRdb reprocessed the reads via MiXCR and lists one record per CDR3 protein. The sample lists about 150,000 distinct CDR3 sequences; 23% were seen once. Input material: PBMCs. These receptors were taken from a human donor in good health (CMV status not recorded). Some clones in this sample may be carry-over from other donors' samples.

V usage is TRBV14 and J usage is TRBJ2-7; D unclear. The CDR3 sequence is 14 residues long. Germline V gene sequence: CDR1 SGHDN, CDR2 FVKESK. Trimming pared 0 bases from V and 1 base from J, leaving 7 bases between. CDR3 bases: TGTGCCAGCAGCCAAGATTGGTCATCCTACGAGCAGTACTTC. It specifies CASSQDWSSYEQYF.

The chain joins TRBV5-1 to TRBJ2-5; D uncertain. V lost 4 bases and J lost 5, with 9 bases in between. This CDR3 has 12 residues. Germline loops: CDR1 SGHRS, CDR2 YFSETQ. The CDR3 region has the DNA TGCGCCAGCAGCCAAACGGAGGAGACCCAGTACTTC. As protein: CASSQTEETQYF. The full variable domain, with the rest looked up from reference TRBV5-1 and TRBJ2-5, is KAGVTQTPRYLIKTRGQQVTLSCSPISGHRSVSWYQQTPGQGLQFLFEYFSETQRNKGNFPGRFSGRQFSNSRSEMNVSTLELGDSALYLCASSQTEETQYFGPGTRLLVL.

V gene TRBV19 combines with J gene TRBJ1-2; 7 nucleotides agree with TRBD1. V lost 8 bases, J lost 4 bases, and 7 bases stayed unmatched. CDR1 LNHDA and CDR2 SQIVND come from the germline V gene (reference sequence). The length of the CDR3 is 13 residues. The CDR3 nucleotides are TGTGCCAGTCGCGGACAGGCCTCCTATGGCTACACCTTC. This gives the protein CASRGQASYGYTF.

The V call is TRBV4-3, the J call TRBJ2-1, with a possible D match to TRBD2 (5 bases). The germline V gene encodes CDR1 LGHNA and CDR2 YSLEER. The CDR3 has 15 residues. The ends were cut back, 0 bases at V and 4 bases at J, with 10 bases in the middle. CDR3 loop: CASSQDRIAYNEQFF. The CDR3 coding sequence is TGCGCCAGCAGCCAAGATCGAATAGCGTACAATGAGCAGTTCTTC.

The chain carries TRBV7-2 and TRBJ1-4, with 9 positions matching TRBD1. From germline, CDR1 is SGHTA and CDR2 FQGNSA. The length of the CDR3 is 18 residues. Germline trimming cut 5 bases from V and 0 bases from J; bases unmatched to any gene: 10. This CDR3 reads CASSLDRGFGATNEKLFF. CDR3 bases: TGTGCCAGCAGCCTGGACAGGGGTTTCGGGGCAACTAATGAAAAACTGTTTTTT.

The genes are TRBV2 and TRBJ1-5; D gene ambiguous. V lost 1 base, J lost 4 bases, and 14 bases lay in between. This CDR3 contains 16 residues. The germline V gene has CDR1 SNHLY and CDR2 FYNNEI. The CDR3 protein is CASSEGGAQRNQPQHF. The CDR3 DNA follows: TGTGCCAGCAGTGAAGGAGGCGCACAGCGAAATCAGCCCCAGCATTTT.

V usage is TRBV19 and J usage is TRBJ2-5, with 9 nucleotides matching TRBD1. The CDR3 runs 14 residues. The germline CDR1 and CDR2 sequences are LNHDA and SQIVND (reference sequence). The V segment lost 5 bases and the J segment 5 bases; nucleotides outside the gene matches: 6. CDR3 protein: CASSPGTGTETQYF. CDR3 in DNA: TGTGCCAGTAGTCCAGGGACAGGGACGGAGACCCAGTACTTC.

The V gene is TRBV20-1, the J gene TRBJ2-1, with a weak D call TRBD2 (7 bases). This CDR3 is 17 amino acids long. Between the trimmed V and J ends, which lost 5 bases and 6 bases, there was a span of 26 bases. The germline CDR1 and CDR2 sequences are DFQATT and SNEGSKA (reference sequence). The CDR3 region is CSASVGGEPRTSNEQFF. In DNA form, the CDR3 reads TGCAGTGCTTCGGTAGGGGGGGAACCTAGGACTTCCAATGAGCAGTTCTTC.

Only a few counts were recorded for this clonotype. The V and J genes are TRBV19 and TRBJ1-1; 8 bases agree with TRBD1. The junction had 11 bases not matched to a gene; V was cut back by 5 bases and J by 0 bases. CDR3 length: 17 amino acids. CDR1 LNHDA and CDR2 SQIVND come from the germline V gene (reference sequence). CDR3 region: CASSPGTGINLNTEAFF. The CDR3 region has the DNA TGTGCCAGTAGTCCCGGGACAGGAATAAATTTGAACACTGAAGCTTTCTTT.

The chain employs TRBV2 and TRBJ2-5, with 7 bases lining up with TRBD2. Per the germline V gene, CDR1 is SNHLY and CDR2 is FYNNEI. There are 15 residues in the CDR3. With V trimmed by 2 bases and J by 2 bases, 5 bases remained unmatched. CDR3 in amino acids: CASSETRGEQETQYF. CDR3 sequence (DNA): TGTGCCAGCAGTGAAACCCGGGGGGAACAAGAGACCCAGTACTTC.

The sample holds many counts of this clonotype. The chain recombines TRBV7-6 with TRBJ2-1; 9 bases match TRBD2. Losses at the gene ends were 4 bases for V and 3 bases for J; bases not matched to a gene: 7. CDR3 length: 16 amino acids. Germline assignment: CDR1 SGHVS and CDR2 FNYEAQ. The CDR3 DNA is TGTGCCAGCAGCTCCGAGCTAGCGGGGCTCTACAATGAGCAGTTCTTC. It is translated as CASSSELAGLYNEQFF. Full variable domain (rest looked up from reference TRBV7-6 and TRBJ2-1): GAGVSQSPRYKVTKRGQDVALRCDPISGHVSLYWYRQALGQGPEFLTYFNYEAQQDKSGLPNDRFSAERPEGSISTLTIQRTEQRDSAMYRCASSSELAGLYNEQFFGPGTRLTVL.

This clonotype was counted only a few times. V usage is TRBV20-1 and J usage is TRBJ1-5; no clear D. The germline V gene has CDR1 DFQATT and CDR2 SNEGSKA (reference sequence). The CDR3 spans 12 residues. The CDR3 loop reads CSPFVEAQPQHF. For the CDR3, the DNA is TGCAGCCCCTTTGTGGAGGCTCAGCCCCAGCATTTT.

The chain combines TRBV6-5 with TRBJ1-2; 9 bases fit TRBD1. Germline CDR1 reads MNHEY; CDR2 reads SVGAGI. The J segment lost 5 bases and the V segment lost 6 bases, leaving 7 bases of the junction unmatched. This CDR3 spans 14 amino acids. The CDR3: CASSPQGAPYGYTF. CDR3 coding DNA: TGTGCCAGCAGCCCACAGGGGGCCCCATATGGCTACACCTTC.

This clonotype was recorded a few times. The DNA of the CDR3 is TGTGCCAGCAGCCGCCCTGGACTAGCCCATGAGCAGTTCTTC. This translates into CASSRPGLAHEQFF. The chain links TRBV11-3 to TRBJ2-1; TRBD2 aligns across 8 bases. CDR3 length equals 14 residues. J was trimmed by 8 bases and V by 5 bases; bases with no gene match: 8. Germline lookup yields CDR1 SGHNT and CDR2 YENEEA.

This chain joins TRBV13 and TRBJ2-3, with TRBD1 as a possible D gene (6 bases). Germline values: CDR1 PRHDT, CDR2 FYEKMQ (reference sequence). Trimming cost V 1 base and J 9 bases, with 17 bases left between them. This CDR3 spans 15 amino acids. CDR3 nucleotide sequence: TGTGCCAGCAGCTTAGAGGGGACACGGTTAGAGACGCAGTATTTT. It translates to CASSLEGTRLETQYF.

There are many counts of this clonotype. The gene calls are TRBV4-3 and TRBJ1-2; 7 positions match TRBD1. This CDR3 spans 15 amino acids. Trimming at V came to 4 bases and at J to 3 bases, leaving 8 bases not matched to a gene. The germline V gene encodes CDR1 LGHNA and CDR2 YSLEER. The CDR3: CASSPGDRPDYGYTF. DNA for the CDR3: TGCGCCAGCAGCCCCGGGGACAGACCAGACTATGGCTACACCTTC.

The rearrangement links TRBV28 to TRBJ1-2; D may be TRBD1 (6 bases). CDR3 length: 13 amino acids. V was cut by 6 bases and J by 4 bases, with 12 bases left in between. Germline assignment: CDR1 MDHEN and CDR2 SYDVKM. The CDR3 here is CASRQQGFYGYTF. CDR3 coding DNA: TGTGCCAGCAGACAGCAGGGGTTCTATGGCTACACCTTC.

This clonotype has a count of ten or more. The V gene is TRBV7-9, the J gene TRBJ1-1; D is unresolved. The germline V and J ends were trimmed by 6 bases and 0 bases, with 17 bases remaining between them. This CDR3 comprises 16 residues. Germline V gene sequence: CDR1 SEHNR, CDR2 FQNEAQ (reference sequence). CDR3 sequence (DNA): TGTGCCAGCAGTCATCCCGGGGAGAGTGTGAACACTGAAGCTTTCTTT. This translates into CASSHPGESVNTEAFF. The full variable domain, completed using reference TRBV7-9 and TRBJ1-1, is DTGVSQNPRHKITKRGQNVTFRCDPISEHNRLYWYRQTLGQGPEFLTYFQNEAQLEKSRLLSDRFSAERPKGSFSTLEIQRTEQGDSAMYLCASSHPGESVNTEAFFGQGTRLTVV.

This clonotype was observed at least ten times. The V and J genes are TRBV7-9 and TRBJ2-6; 7 nucleotides align to TRBD1. After removal of 1 base from V and 0 bases from J, the junction contained 6 bases not matched to a gene. The CDR3 covers 18 residues. Looked up from germline, CDR1 is SEHNR and CDR2 is FQNEAQ (reference sequence). CDR3 nucleotide sequence: TGTGCCAGCAGCTTAGTAGGGGGCAGGTTCTCTGGGGCCAACGTCCTGACTTTC. As protein: CASSLVGGRFSGANVLTF.

Notes on this clonotype: The junction and the germline gene differ at one end; a read error may be behind it. The J gene is TRBJ2-3, the V gene TRBV7-2, with 14 bases lining up with TRBD2. The CDR3 loop spans 17 amino acids. CDR1 and CDR2 from the germline V gene are SGHTA and FQGNSA. The CDR3 nucleotides read TGTGTCAGCAGCCCTCGACTAGCGGGAGGGCCAACAGATACGCAGTATTTT. Translated: CVSSPRLAGGPTDTQYF.

This clonotype was counted only a few times. The genes are TRBV6-2 or TRBV6-3 and TRBJ1-5; D possibly corresponds to TRBD1 (5 bases). CDR1 and CDR2 from the germline V gene are MNHEY and SVGEGT. This CDR3 has 13 residues. The V gene lost 7 bases and the J gene lost 3 bases, with 10 bases spanning the gap. CDR3 in amino acids: CASTHRTNQPQHF. The CDR3 DNA is TGTGCCAGCACCCACAGGACCAATCAGCCCCAGCATTTT.

The sample holds a few counts of this clonotype. V is TRBV2 and J is TRBJ2-2; possibly TRBD1 for D (5 bases). CDR1 SNHLY and CDR2 FYNNEI come from the germline V gene. CDR3 length equals 15 residues. V shed 8 bases and J shed 3 bases, with 16 bases lying between them. CDR3 nucleotides: TGTGCCAGCCCCCGCGCCGGACAAGACACCGGGGAGCTGTTTTTT. Amino acid sequence: CASPRAGQDTGELFF.

This clonotype appeared many times. V is TRBV20-1 and J is TRBJ2-7, with 7 bases fitting TRBD2. Germline CDR1 reads DFQATT; CDR2 reads SNEGSKA (reference sequence). V lost 6 bases and J lost 3; bases outside the gene matches: 8. The length of the CDR3 is 13 residues. The CDR3 region has the DNA TGCAGTGCCGTACCCGGGGAGGGCTACGAGCAGTACTTC. It is translated as CSAVPGEGYEQYF.

This clonotype has at least ten counts. The chain carries TRBV7-2 and TRBJ2-1; 8 nucleotides line up with TRBD2. Germline CDR1 is SGHTA and CDR2 is FQGNSA. The CDR3 is made up of 15 amino acids. Trimming cost V 1 base and J 4 bases; bases outside gene matches: 3. The CDR3 loop reads CASSLGGGIYNEQFF. The CDR3 DNA sequence: TGTGCCAGCAGCTTAGGCGGGGGGATTTACAATGAGCAGTTCTTC. The whole variable domain, filled in from reference TRBV7-2 and TRBJ2-1, reads GAGVSQSPSNKVTEKGKDVELRCDPISGHTALYWYRQSLGQGLEFLIYFQGNSAPDKSGLPSDRFSAERTGGSVSTLTIQRTQQEDSAVYLCASSLGGGIYNEQFFGPGTRLTVL.

The rearrangement joins TRBV29-1 to TRBJ2-3, with D perhaps given as TRBD1 or TRBD2 (7 bases each). CDR3 length: 14 residues. The ends were cut back, 7 bases at V and 2 bases at J, with 16 bases in the middle. Looked up from germline, CDR1 is SQVTM and CDR2 is ANQGSEA. The CDR3 DNA reads as TGCAGCGCTGGGGGGGACAGAGACACAGATACGCAGTATTTT. Translated: CSAGGDRDTDTQYF.